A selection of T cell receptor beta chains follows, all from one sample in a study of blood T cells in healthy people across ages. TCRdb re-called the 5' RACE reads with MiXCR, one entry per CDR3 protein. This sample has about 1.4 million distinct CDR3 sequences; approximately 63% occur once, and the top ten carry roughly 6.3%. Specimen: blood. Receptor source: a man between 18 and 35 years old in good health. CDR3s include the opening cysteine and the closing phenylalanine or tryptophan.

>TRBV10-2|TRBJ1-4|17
CASSDPRRGQGNEKLFF
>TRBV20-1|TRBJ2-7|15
CSARRAGGPNTEQYF
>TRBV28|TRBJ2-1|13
CASILMGEGEQFF
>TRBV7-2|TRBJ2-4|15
CASSRTGGTINIQYF
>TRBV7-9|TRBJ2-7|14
CASSGVAGSYEQYF
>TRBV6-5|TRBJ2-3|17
CASSYSSRTGNTDTQYF
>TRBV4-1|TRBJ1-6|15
CASSQGAEEGSPLHF
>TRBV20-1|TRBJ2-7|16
CSASRVGTSGSYEQYF
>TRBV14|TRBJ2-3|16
CASSQDRDRITDTQYF
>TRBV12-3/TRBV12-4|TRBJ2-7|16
CASSRNPGQGSYEQYF